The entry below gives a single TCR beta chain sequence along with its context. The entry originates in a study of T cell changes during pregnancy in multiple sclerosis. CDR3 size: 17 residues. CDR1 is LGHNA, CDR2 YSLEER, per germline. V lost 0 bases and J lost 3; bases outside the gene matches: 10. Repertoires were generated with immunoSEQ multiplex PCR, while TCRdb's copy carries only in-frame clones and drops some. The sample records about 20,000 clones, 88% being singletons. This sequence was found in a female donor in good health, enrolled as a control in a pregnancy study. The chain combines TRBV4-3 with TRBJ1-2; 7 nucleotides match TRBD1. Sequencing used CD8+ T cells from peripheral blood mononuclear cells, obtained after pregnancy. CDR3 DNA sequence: TGCGCCAGCAGCCAAGATTGGGAGACAGGGACGGACTATGGCTACACCTTC. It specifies CASSQDWETGTDYGYTF.